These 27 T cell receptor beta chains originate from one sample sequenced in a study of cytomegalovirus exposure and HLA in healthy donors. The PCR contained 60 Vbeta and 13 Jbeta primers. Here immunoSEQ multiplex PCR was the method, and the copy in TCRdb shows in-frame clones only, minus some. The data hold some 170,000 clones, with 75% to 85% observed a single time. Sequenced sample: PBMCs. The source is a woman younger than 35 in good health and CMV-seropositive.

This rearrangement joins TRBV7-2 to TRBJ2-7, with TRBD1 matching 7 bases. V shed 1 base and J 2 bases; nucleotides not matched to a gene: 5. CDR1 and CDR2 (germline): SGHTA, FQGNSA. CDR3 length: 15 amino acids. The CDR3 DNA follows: TGTGCCAGCAGCTTAGTCCTGACAGGGACCTACGAGCAGTACTTC. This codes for CASSLVLTGTYEQYF.

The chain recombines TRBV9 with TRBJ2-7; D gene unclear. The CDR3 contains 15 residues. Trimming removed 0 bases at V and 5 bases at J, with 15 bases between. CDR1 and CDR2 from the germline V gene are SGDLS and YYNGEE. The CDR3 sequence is CASSVGVAEFDEQYF. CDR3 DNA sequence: TGTGCCAGCAGCGTAGGGGTAGCAGAGTTTGACGAGCAGTACTTC.

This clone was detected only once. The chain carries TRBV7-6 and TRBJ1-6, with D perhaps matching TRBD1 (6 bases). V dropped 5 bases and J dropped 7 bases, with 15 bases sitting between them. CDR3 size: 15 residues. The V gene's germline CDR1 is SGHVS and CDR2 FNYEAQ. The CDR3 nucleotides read TGTGCCAGCAGCCTAAGCGGGGGCGGGAATTCACCCCTCCACTTT. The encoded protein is CASSLSGGGNSPLHF.

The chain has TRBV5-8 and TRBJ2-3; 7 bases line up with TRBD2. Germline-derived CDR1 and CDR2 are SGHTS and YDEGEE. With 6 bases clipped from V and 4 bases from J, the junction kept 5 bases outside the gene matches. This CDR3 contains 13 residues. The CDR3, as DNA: TGTGCCAGCAAATGGACTAGTGCAGATACGCAGTATTTT. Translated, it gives CASKWTSADTQYF.

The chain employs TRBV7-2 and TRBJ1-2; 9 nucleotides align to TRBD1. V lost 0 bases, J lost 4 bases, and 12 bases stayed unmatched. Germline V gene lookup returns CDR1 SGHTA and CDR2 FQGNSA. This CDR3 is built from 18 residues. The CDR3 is CASSLAAPRTGAVYGYTF. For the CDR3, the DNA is TGTGCCAGCAGCTTAGCTGCCCCCCGGACAGGGGCCGTCTATGGCTACACCTTC.

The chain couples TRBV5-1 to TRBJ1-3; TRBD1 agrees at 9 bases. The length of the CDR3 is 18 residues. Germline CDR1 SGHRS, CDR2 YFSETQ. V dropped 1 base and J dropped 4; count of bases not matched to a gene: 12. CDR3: CASSLTFDRGVFGNTIYF. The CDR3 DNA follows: TGCGCCAGCAGCTTGACGTTTGACAGGGGGGTTTTCGGAAACACCATATATTTT. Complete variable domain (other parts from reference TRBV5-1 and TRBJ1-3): KAGVTQTPRYLIKTRGQQVTLSCSPISGHRSVSWYQQTPGQGLQFLFEYFSETQRNKGNFPGRFSGRQFSNSRSEMNVSTLELGDSALYLCASSLTFDRGVFGNTIYFGEGSWLTVV.

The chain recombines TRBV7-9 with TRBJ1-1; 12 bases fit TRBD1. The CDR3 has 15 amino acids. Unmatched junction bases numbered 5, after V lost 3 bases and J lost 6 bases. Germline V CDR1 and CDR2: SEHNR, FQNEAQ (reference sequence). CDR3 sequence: CASSLGQGARSEAFF. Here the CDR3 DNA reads TGTGCCAGCAGCTTGGGACAGGGGGCGCGCTCTGAAGCTTTCTTT.

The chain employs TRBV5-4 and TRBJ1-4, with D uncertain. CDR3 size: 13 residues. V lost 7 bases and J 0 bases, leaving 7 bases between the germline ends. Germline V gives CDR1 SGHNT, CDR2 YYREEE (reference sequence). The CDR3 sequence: CASRPATNEKLFF. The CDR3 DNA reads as TGTGCCAGCCGTCCTGCAACTAATGAAAAACTGTTTTTT.

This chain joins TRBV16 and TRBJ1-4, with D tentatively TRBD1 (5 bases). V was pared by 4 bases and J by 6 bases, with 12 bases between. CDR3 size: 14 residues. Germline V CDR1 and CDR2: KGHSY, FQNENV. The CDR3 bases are TGTGCCAGCAGCCCGCGGAGGGGTGATGAAAAACTGTTTTTT. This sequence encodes CASSPRRGDEKLFF.

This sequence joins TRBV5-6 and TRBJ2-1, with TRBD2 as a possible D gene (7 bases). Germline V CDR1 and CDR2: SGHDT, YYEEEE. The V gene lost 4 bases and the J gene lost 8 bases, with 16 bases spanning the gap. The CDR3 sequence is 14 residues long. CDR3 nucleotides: TGTGCCAGCAGCCCAGGTTGGGGGGGCGATGAGCAGTTCTTC. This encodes CASSPGWGGDEQFF.

CDR3 sequence: CASSVQGASNQPQHF. CDR3 DNA: TGTGCCAGCAGTGTGCAGGGGGCGTCTAATCAGCCCCAGCATTTT. This chain connects TRBV2 to TRBJ1-5; 8 nucleotides agree with TRBD1. Trimming at V came to 4 bases and at J to 4 bases, leaving 6 bases not matched to a gene. This CDR3 is 15 amino acids long. Germline loops: CDR1 SNHLY, CDR2 FYNNEI.

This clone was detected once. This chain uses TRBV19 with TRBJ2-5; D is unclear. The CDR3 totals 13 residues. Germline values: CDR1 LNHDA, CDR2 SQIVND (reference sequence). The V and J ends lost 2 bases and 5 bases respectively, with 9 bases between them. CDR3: CASSIRLRETQYF. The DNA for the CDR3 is TGTGCCAGTAGTATACGTCTTCGGGAGACCCAGTACTTC. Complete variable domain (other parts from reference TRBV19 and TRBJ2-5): DGGITQSPKYLFRKEGQNVTLSCEQNLNHDAMYWYRQDPGQGLRLIYYSQIVNDFQKGDIAEGYSVSREKKESFPLTVTSAQKNPTAFYLCASSIRLRETQYFGPGTRLLVL.

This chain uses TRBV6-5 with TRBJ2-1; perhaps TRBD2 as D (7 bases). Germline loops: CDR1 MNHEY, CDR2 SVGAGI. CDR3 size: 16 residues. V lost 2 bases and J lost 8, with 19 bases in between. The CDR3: CASSYGGGASYHEQFF. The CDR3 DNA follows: TGTGCCAGCAGTTACGGTGGGGGGGCCTCTTATCATGAGCAGTTCTTC.

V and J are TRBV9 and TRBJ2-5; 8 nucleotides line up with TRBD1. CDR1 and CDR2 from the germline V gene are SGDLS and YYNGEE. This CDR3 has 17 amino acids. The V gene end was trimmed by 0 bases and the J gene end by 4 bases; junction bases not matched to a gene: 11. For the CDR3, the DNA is TGTGCCAGCAGCGTAGGAATTCAGGGGGCCAATCGAGAGACCCAGTACTTC. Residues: CASSVGIQGANRETQYF.

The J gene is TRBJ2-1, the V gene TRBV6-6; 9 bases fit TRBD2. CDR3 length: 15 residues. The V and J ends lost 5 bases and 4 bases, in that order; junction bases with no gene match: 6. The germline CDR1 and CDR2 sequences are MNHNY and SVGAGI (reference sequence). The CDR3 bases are TGTGCCAGCAGTGGAAGCGGGGGGTTATACAATGAGCAGTTCTTC. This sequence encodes CASSGSGGLYNEQFF.

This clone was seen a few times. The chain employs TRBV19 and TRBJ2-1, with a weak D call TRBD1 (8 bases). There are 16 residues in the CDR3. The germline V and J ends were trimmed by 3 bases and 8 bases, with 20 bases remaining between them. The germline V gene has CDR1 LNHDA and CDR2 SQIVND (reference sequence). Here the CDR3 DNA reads TGTGCCAGTAGTATTAAGTCCCAGGGGGCGGGAGATGAGCAGTTCTTC. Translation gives CASSIKSQGAGDEQFF.

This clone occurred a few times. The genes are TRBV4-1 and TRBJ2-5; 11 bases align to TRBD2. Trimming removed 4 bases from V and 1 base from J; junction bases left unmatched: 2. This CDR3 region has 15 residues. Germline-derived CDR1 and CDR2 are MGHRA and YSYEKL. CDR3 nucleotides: TGCGCCAGCAGCCCCCTAGCGGGGGGCCAAGAGACCCAGTACTTC. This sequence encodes CASSPLAGGQETQYF.

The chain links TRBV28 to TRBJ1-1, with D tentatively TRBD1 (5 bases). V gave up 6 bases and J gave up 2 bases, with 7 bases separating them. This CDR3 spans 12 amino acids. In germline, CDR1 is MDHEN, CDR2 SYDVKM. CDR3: CASSGGNTEAFF. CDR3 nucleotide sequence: TGTGCCAGCAGCGGGGGTAACACTGAAGCTTTCTTT.

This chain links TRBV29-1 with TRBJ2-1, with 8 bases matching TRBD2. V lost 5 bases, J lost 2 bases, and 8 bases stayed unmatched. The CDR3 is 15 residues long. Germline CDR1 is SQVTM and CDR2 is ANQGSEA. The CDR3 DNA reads TGCAGCGTTTCTCAACGGGGGGGCACCTACAATGAGCAGTTCTTC. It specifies CSVSQRGGTYNEQFF.

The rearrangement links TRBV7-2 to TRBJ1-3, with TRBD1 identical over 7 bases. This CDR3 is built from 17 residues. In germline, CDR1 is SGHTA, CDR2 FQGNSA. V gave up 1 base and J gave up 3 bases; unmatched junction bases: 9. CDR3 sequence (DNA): TGTGCCAGCAGCTTAGGGAGAGAGACAGGGATTGGAAACACCATATATTTT. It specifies CASSLGRETGIGNTIYF.

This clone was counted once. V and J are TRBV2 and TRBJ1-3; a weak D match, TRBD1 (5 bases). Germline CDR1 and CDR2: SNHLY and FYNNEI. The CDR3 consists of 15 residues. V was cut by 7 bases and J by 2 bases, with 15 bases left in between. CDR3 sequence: CASIIGTAPGNTIYF. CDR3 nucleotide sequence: TGTGCCAGCATTATCGGGACTGCGCCTGGAAACACCATATATTTT.

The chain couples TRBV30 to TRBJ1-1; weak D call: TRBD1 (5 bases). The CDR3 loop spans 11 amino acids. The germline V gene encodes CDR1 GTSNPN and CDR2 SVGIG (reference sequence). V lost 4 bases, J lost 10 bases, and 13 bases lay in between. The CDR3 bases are TGTGCCTGGACACGGGGAGGGGCAGCTTTCTTT. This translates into CAWTRGGAAFF.

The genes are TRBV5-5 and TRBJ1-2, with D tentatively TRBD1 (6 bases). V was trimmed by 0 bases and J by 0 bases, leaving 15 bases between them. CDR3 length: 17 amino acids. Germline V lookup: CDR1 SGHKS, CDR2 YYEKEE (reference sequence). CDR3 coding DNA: TGTGCCAGCAGCTTGGCAGGATGGACAGAAACTAACTATGGCTACACCTTC. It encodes CASSLAGWTETNYGYTF.

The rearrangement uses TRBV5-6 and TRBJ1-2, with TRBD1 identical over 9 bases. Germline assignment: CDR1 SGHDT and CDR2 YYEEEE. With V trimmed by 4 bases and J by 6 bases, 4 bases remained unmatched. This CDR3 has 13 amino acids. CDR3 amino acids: CASSPDRGDGYTF. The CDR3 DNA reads TGTGCCAGCAGCCCGGACAGGGGCGATGGCTACACCTTC.

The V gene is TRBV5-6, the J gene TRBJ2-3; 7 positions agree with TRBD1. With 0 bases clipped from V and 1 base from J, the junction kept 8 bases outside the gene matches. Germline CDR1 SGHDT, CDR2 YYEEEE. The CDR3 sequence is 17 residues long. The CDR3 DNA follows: TGTGCCAGCAGCTTGGGGGTGGGACAGTGGGGCACAGATACGCAGTATTTT. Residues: CASSLGVGQWGTDTQYF.

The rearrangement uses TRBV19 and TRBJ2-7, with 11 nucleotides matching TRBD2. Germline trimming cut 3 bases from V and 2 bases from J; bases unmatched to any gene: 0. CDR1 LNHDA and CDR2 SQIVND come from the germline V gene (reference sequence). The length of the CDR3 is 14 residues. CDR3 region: CASSMTSGAYEQYF. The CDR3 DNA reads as TGTGCCAGTAGTATGACTAGCGGGGCCTACGAGCAGTACTTC.

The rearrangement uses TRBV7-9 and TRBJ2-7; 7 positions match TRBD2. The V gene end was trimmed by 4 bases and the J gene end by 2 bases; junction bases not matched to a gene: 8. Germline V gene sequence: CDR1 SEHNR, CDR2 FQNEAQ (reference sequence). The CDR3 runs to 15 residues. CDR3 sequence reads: CASSSVRRETYEQYF. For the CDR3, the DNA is TGTGCCAGCAGCTCCGTCCGGCGGGAGACCTACGAGCAGTACTTC. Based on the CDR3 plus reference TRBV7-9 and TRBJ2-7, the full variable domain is DTGVSQNPRHKITKRGQNVTFRCDPISEHNRLYWYRQTLGQGPEFLTYFQNEAQLEKSRLLSDRFSAERPKGSFSTLEIQRTEQGDSAMYLCASSSVRRETYEQYFGPGTRLTVT.